A selection of T cell receptor beta chains follows, all from one sample in a study of sequential checkpoint blockade in melanoma. Assay used: immunoSEQ multiplex PCR; TCRdb lists only in-frame clones, some missing. Of about 32,000 clones in the sample, roughly 85% were seen once. The sample was CD8+ T cells sorted from blood (inferred from file names), taken from a patient given nivolumab and ipilimumab in sequence. The receptor source for this set is a human donor with melanoma. CDR3s include the opening cysteine and the closing phenylalanine or tryptophan. The order of the fields is V gene, J gene, CDR3 protein.

V: TRBV6-1
J: TRBJ1-2
CDR3: CASSENGDYGYTF

V: TRBV27
J: TRBJ1-6
CDR3: CASSFGPGSSYNSPLHF

V: TRBV7-2
J: TRBJ1-4
CDR3: CASSLWATSNEKLFF

V: TRBV19
J: TRBJ2-1
CDR3: CASSNFTFPYNEQFF

V: TRBV4-1
J: TRBJ2-5
CDR3: CASSPQDYQETQYF

V: TRBV27
J: TRBJ1-6
CDR3: CASSFSQGASSPLHF

V: TRBV27
J: TRBJ1-2
CDR3: CASSFSGGNYGYTF

V: TRBV5-1
J: TRBJ1-2
CDR3: CASSYRDRDFDYGYTF

V: TRBV15
J: TRBJ1-4
CDR3: CATSRDRAKLFF

V: TRBV5-1
J: TRBJ2-1
CDR3: CASSIPGGGRYNEQFF

V: TRBV7-3
J: TRBJ1-2
CDR3: CASSSTGGANYGYTF

V: TRBV4-3
J: TRBJ1-6
CDR3: CASSSLSHRGTSPLHF

V: TRBV5-4
J: TRBJ2-2
CDR3: CASSLRDRGITGELFF

V: TRBV27
J: TRBJ2-2
CDR3: CASSPPWALGELFF

V: TRBV27
J: TRBJ1-1
CDR3: CASSNRQGSGTEAFF

V: TRBV7-9
J: TRBJ2-2
CDR3: CASSLSRGIYTGELFF

V: TRBV7-9
J: TRBJ1-1
CDR3: CASTRGLTEAFF

V: TRBV7-9
J: TRBJ1-6
CDR3: CASSPQESSYNSPLHF

V: TRBV9
J: TRBJ1-1
CDR3: CASSAGAGTMNTEAFF

V: TRBV27
J: TRBJ1-5
CDR3: CASSYRYSNQPQHF

V: TRBV7-9
J: TRBJ1-1
CDR3: CASSSLAGGAYTEAFF

V: TRBV19
J: TRBJ1-1
CDR3: CASSAEGQYEAFF

V: TRBV27
J: TRBJ1-1
CDR3: CASSLLMSTEAFF

V: TRBV29-1
J: TRBJ1-2
CDR3: CSVPTGGKANYGYTF

V: TRBV7-9
J: TRBJ2-3
CDR3: CAIRAPGTDTQYF

V: TRBV27
J: TRBJ2-1
CDR3: CASSLVRGGPDEQFF

V: TRBV7-6
J: TRBJ1-1
CDR3: CASSFQIDSPNTEAFF

V: TRBV14
J: TRBJ2-1
CDR3: CASSSDLAGRGYYNEQFF

V: TRBV7-9
J: TRBJ2-2
CDR3: CASSLEGVAGELFF

V: TRBV21-1
J: TRBJ2-5
CDR3: CASSKGPGQGAETQYF

V: TRBV9
J: TRBJ1-5
CDR3: CASSFGLSNQPQHF

V: TRBV15
J: TRBJ2-1
CDR3: CATSTSRDYTYNEQFF

V: TRBV18
J: TRBJ2-1
CDR3: CASSPDRSREDNEQFF

V: TRBV10-3
J: TRBJ2-7
CDR3: CAISELGGASSYEQYF

V: TRBV4-1
J: TRBJ2-2
CDR3: CASSPQGGDTGELFF

V: TRBV5-1
J: TRBJ1-6
CDR3: CASSLARAGGMNSPLHF

V: TRBV30
J: TRBJ1-1
CDR3: CAWSVLTPAGPEAFF

V: TRBV6-5
J: TRBJ1-2
CDR3: CASTPIGGNYGYTF

V: TRBV6-5
J: TRBJ2-7
CDR3: CASRSVSSYEQYF

V: TRBV27
J: TRBJ2-7
CDR3: CASSSPTGNLISYEQYF

V: TRBV7-6
J: TRBJ2-7
CDR3: CASSIGDSSSYEQYF

V: TRBV18
J: TRBJ1-2
CDR3: CASSPAQAYGYTF

V: TRBV6-5
J: TRBJ2-1
CDR3: CASSYSSGRHEQFF

V: TRBV5-1
J: TRBJ1-1
CDR3: CASSLDRETEAFF

V: TRBV19
J: TRBJ1-5
CDR3: CASSRRGLGQPQHF

V: TRBV2
J: TRBJ1-2
CDR3: CASSEAGRGNYGYTF

V: TRBV19
J: TRBJ1-1
CDR3: CASIFPGGGARTEAFF

V: TRBV5-5
J: TRBJ1-5
CDR3: CASSSLKRGQPQHF

V: TRBV6-6
J: TRBJ1-2
CDR3: CASSYSPGMDGYTF

V: TRBV27
J: TRBJ2-7
CDR3: CASGTSGIYEQYF

V: TRBV7-9
J: TRBJ1-2
CDR3: CASSSTAGFQGYTF

V: TRBV27
J: TRBJ1-6
CDR3: CASSDRGRSPLHF

V: TRBV25-1
J: TRBJ2-7
CDR3: CATEAGYEQYF

V: TRBV7-9
J: NA
CDR3: CASSGDRGYEQYF

V: TRBV9
J: TRBJ2-1
CDR3: CASSVGDRGLDEQFF

V: TRBV5-5
J: TRBJ2-7
CDR3: CASSLVVRYEQYF

V: TRBV7-2
J: TRBJ1-1
CDR3: CASSFKVAVTEAFF

V: TRBV4-1
J: TRBJ1-5
CDR3: CASSLGTWGSNQPQHF

V: TRBV4-1
J: TRBJ1-2
CDR3: CASSQDRSGDGYTF